This TCR beta chain was sequenced during a study of cytomegalovirus exposure and HLA in healthy donors (dated by TCRdb to the late 2010s). In terms of the full investigation: A later analysis indicated that the 95 to 150 validation repertoires were generated on the platform also employed for the roughly 730 repertoires of the first cohort. The aim of the study was to test whether cataloging public T cell receptors could identify signatures of past pathogen exposure. In addition to the first cohort of about 650 subjects, a separate validation cohort of 120 different subjects was used. To predict cytomegalovirus infection status, the study combined high-throughput TCR immunosequencing, statistical association of individual TCRs with disease status, and machine learning. Results and caveats for the whole study, not just this receptor: In a later analysis, TCRs clustered in the first cohort were found to also tend to co-occur in the roughly 120 validation repertoires, with about 94% of cluster scores above 0. According to the authors, the approach could potentially be generalized to other disease states and immunological phenotypes. While some public TCRs were present in many individuals, most TCR sequences turned up only very rarely across donors. In the study, 164 TCR beta chains were listed as associated with cytomegalovirus. All 120 or so repertoires were used to score co-occurrence in the validation cohort in a later analysis, because that analysis had no HLA typing for the cohort. A few of the identified cytomegalovirus-associated TCR beta chains were confirmed in vitro to be specific for cytomegalovirus antigens. In both the original and validation cohorts, the classifier was reported to diagnose cytomegalovirus status with high specificity and sensitivity.

Donors formed part of the validation cohort, which comprised about 130 subjects and was distinct from the first cohort of under 800 subjects. Receptor amplification or capture employed the immunoSEQ multiplex PCR assay. As for how the authors treated the data: A statistical classification framework was built to diagnose cytomegalovirus status from the catalog of TCR beta chain sequences. Imported from immuneACCESS, the table was reduced by TCRdb to in-frame sequences with V and J called. These copies leave out some clones; in studies compared against another copy, an unresolved V gene accounts for under half, and the cause of the remainder is not known. D and trimming come from the DNA, and the V and J calls and clone size come from that table. In this sample the table shows about 130,000 clones, about 94% of which occur a single time. Approximately 1.8% of the sample is taken by the ten largest.

Remarks on this clone: What this receptor recognizes is not known. Base qualities are not recorded, but no much larger clone differs from it by a single base.

Spanning cysteine to phenylalanine, the CDR3 consists of 15 amino acids. CDR3 DNA only is kept here, 45 bases in frame from base 1. The junction carries 8 bases between V and J, which are trimmed by 1 base and 0 bases respectively. As encoded in the germline V gene, CDR1 is LGHNT while CDR2 is FRNRAP. The chain is made from TRBV12-5 and TRBJ2-3, with TRBD1 as a weak D call on 5 bases. The sequence came from a man between 18 and 35 years old in good health and CMV-seropositive. Sequenced input: PBMCs. The nucleotide sequence is given as TGTGCTAGTGGTTTGGGGCAGGGAAGCACAGATACGCAGTATTTT. Translation gives CASGLGQGSTDTQYF.